These 29 T cell receptor beta chains were all obtained from the same sample, sequenced in a study of cytomegalovirus exposure and HLA in healthy donors. TCRdb's copy holds only in-frame clones and misses some; the assay was immunoSEQ multiplex PCR. The sample lists about 160,000 clones; 91% were seen once. Sequencing was performed on PBMCs. All receptors derive from a woman aged 18-35 years in good health and CMV-seropositive.

This chain links TRBV7-6 with TRBJ2-3; 9 bases line up with TRBD2. Trimming removed 5 bases from V and 6 bases from J; junction bases left unmatched: 9. CDR1 and CDR2 (germline): SGHVS, FNYEAQ. There are 15 residues in the CDR3. The CDR3 region has the DNA TGTGCCAGCAGCGTAAGCGGGGGGCCAGGCGATACGCAGTATTTT. Translated, it gives CASSVSGGPGDTQYF.

V gene TRBV7-2 combines with J gene TRBJ2-1; D not certain. Germline assignment: CDR1 SGHTA and CDR2 FQGNSA. The CDR3 contains 17 residues. The V gene lost 0 bases and the J gene lost 2 bases, with 14 bases spanning the gap. The CDR3 coding sequence is TGTGCCAGCAGCTTAGCTAGTTTGAGCGTCCCCTACAATGAGCAGTTCTTC. Protein sequence: CASSLASLSVPYNEQFF.

The V call is TRBV4-1, the J call TRBJ2-7; 14 bases line up with TRBD2. Germline V gene data show CDR1 as MGHRA and CDR2 as YSYEKL. After removal of 0 bases from V and 2 bases from J, the junction contained 9 bases not matched to a gene. This CDR3 has 19 residues. The DNA of the CDR3 is TGCGCCAGCAGCCAAGATCTCGGGACTAGCGGGGGACCTACCTACGAGCAGTACTTC. It is translated as CASSQDLGTSGGPTYEQYF.

In this sample, this clone turned up once. The chain links TRBV9 to TRBJ1-1; D call uncertain. Per the germline V gene, CDR1 is SGDLS and CDR2 is YYNGEE. This CDR3 is built from 13 residues. The V end lost 0 bases, the J end lost 11 bases, and 14 bases lay between the germline ends. The CDR3 is CASSVDGTTGAFF. CDR3 DNA sequence: TGTGCCAGCAGCGTAGATGGCACCACGGGGGCTTTCTTT.

The chain has TRBV5-4 and TRBJ2-7; a possible D gene is TRBD1 (6 bases). The ends were cut back, 2 bases at V and 5 bases at J, with 8 bases in the middle. This CDR3 region has 12 residues. Germline CDR1 and CDR2: SGHNT and YYREEE (reference sequence). The CDR3 spells CASSFGQNEQYF. As DNA, the CDR3 is TGTGCCAGCAGCTTTGGACAGAACGAGCAGTACTTC.

The V gene is TRBV4-1, the J gene TRBJ1-1, with D unresolved. There are 15 residues in the CDR3. V lost 0 bases and J lost 1, with 9 bases in between. CDR1 MGHRA and CDR2 YSYEKL come from the germline V gene. The DNA for the CDR3 is TGCGCCAGCAGCCAAGAAGCGTATCAGAACACTGAAGCTTTCTTT. Encoded protein: CASSQEAYQNTEAFF.

In its sample, this clone was seen once. The chain recombines TRBV19 with TRBJ2-3; 10 positions match TRBD1. V gave up 3 bases and J gave up 4 bases; unmatched junction bases: 7. The CDR3 is 16 amino acids. CDR1 is LNHDA, CDR2 SQIVND, per germline (reference sequence). CDR3 in amino acids: CASSIAGTGVADTQYF. Here the CDR3 DNA reads TGTGCCAGTAGTATTGCTGGGACAGGGGTCGCAGATACGCAGTATTTT.

To note about this clone: Other DNA sequences within the sample encode an identical CDR3. The chain uses TRBV2 and TRBJ1-4, with TRBD1 identical over 7 bases. V lost 0 bases and J lost 8; bases outside the gene matches: 9. This CDR3 is built from 16 residues. Germline V gives CDR1 SNHLY, CDR2 FYNNEI. CDR3 nucleotide sequence: TGTGCCAGCAGTGAAGCGGAAGACAGGGAAGAGGAAAAACTGTTTTTT. It is translated as CASSEAEDREEEKLFF.

The chain is built from TRBV7-8 and TRBJ2-7; 7 bases align to TRBD2. The V segment lost 8 bases and the J segment 0 bases; nucleotides outside the gene matches: 4. Germline V gene lookup returns CDR1 SGHVS and CDR2 FQNEAQ. The CDR3 runs to 13 residues. CDR3 amino acids: CASSRTSSYEQYF. The CDR3 region has the DNA TGTGCCAGCTCTCGGACTAGCTCCTACGAGCAGTACTTC.

The chain carries TRBV28 and TRBJ1-5; D is perhaps TRBD1 (6 bases). V lost 1 base and J 3 bases, leaving 10 bases between the germline ends. CDR1 is MDHEN, CDR2 SYDVKM, per germline. The CDR3 totals 15 residues. CDR3 in amino acids: CASSLSAGDNQPQHF. CDR3 in DNA: TGTGCCAGCAGTTTATCGGCAGGGGACAATCAGCCCCAGCATTTT.

The chain couples TRBV7-9 to TRBJ2-7; 10 bases map to TRBD1. The V and J ends lost 1 base and 5 bases, in that order; junction bases with no gene match: 2. This CDR3 has 14 residues. Looked up from germline, CDR1 is SEHNR and CDR2 is FQNEAQ (reference sequence). CDR3 in amino acids: CASSLGQGAHEQYF. The CDR3 DNA reads as TGTGCCAGCAGCTTAGGACAGGGGGCGCACGAGCAGTACTTC.

The chain is built from TRBV7-8 and TRBJ2-1; TRBD1 aligns across 7 bases. Looked up from germline, CDR1 is SGHVS and CDR2 is FQNEAQ. V was pared by 5 bases and J by 10 bases, with 2 bases of the junction left unmatched. This CDR3 region has 11 residues. The CDR3, as DNA: TGTGCCAGCAGCCCAGGGGGAGAGCAGTTCTTC. Amino acids: CASSPGGEQFF.

The rearrangement links TRBV6-5 to TRBJ1-5, with D possibly being TRBD1 (6 bases). Germline CDR1 MNHEY, CDR2 SVGAGI. This CDR3 contains 13 residues. Trimming took off 2 bases at V and 4 bases at J, with 6 bases between the two ends. The CDR3 region has the DNA TGTGCCAGCAGTTACACAGGGAATCAGCCCCAGCATTTT. It encodes CASSYTGNQPQHF.

The rearrangement joins TRBV10-2 to TRBJ2-7; D unresolved. V was cut by 3 bases and J by 5 bases, with 5 bases left in between. The CDR3 contains 11 residues. Germline assignment: CDR1 WSHSY and CDR2 SAAADI. The CDR3 here is CASSDSDEQYF. The CDR3 nucleotides are TGCGCCAGCAGTGATTCGGACGAGCAGTACTTC.

This clone was counted only a few times. V gene TRBV5-4 combines with J gene TRBJ2-6; D not certain. Trimming stripped 4 bases from V and 1 base from J, with 6 bases between. This CDR3 has 14 amino acids. Germline V gives CDR1 SGHNT, CDR2 YYREEE (reference sequence). As DNA, the CDR3 is TGTGCCAGCAGCCAAGAGTCTGGGGCCAACGTCCTGACTTTC. Encoded protein: CASSQESGANVLTF.

The chain couples TRBV19 to TRBJ2-5; 10 bases map to TRBD1. Germline V gene data show CDR1 as LNHDA and CDR2 as SQIVND (reference sequence). The CDR3 spans 21 residues. V lost 5 bases and J lost 4; bases outside the gene matches: 25. The CDR3, as DNA: TGTGCCAGTAGTGGCCCTCGGAGTCGGTGGGTCCGGGACAGGGGTAGAGAGACCCAGTACTTC. Residues: CASSGPRSRWVRDRGRETQYF.

The rearrangement links TRBV5-1 to TRBJ2-2; 12 bases agree with TRBD2. The germline V gene has CDR1 SGHRS and CDR2 YFSETQ. Trimming took 0 bases from V and 4 from J; bases not matched to a gene: 7. The CDR3 covers 18 residues. The CDR3 reads CASSLELAGGPSTGELFF. The CDR3 DNA sequence: TGCGCCAGCAGCTTGGAACTAGCGGGAGGTCCGAGCACCGGGGAGCTGTTTTTT.

This chain joins TRBV5-1 and TRBJ2-7; 7 nucleotides line up with TRBD1. The V segment lost 5 bases and the J segment 2 bases; nucleotides outside the gene matches: 4. Germline V gene data show CDR1 as SGHRS and CDR2 as YFSETQ. The CDR3 runs to 13 residues. CDR3 nucleotide sequence: TGCGCCAGCAGGGGACAGAAGACCTACGAGCAGTACTTC. Its translation: CASRGQKTYEQYF.

The chain recombines TRBV9 with TRBJ2-1, with 8 bases identical to TRBD2. CDR3 size: 18 residues. Germline V gives CDR1 SGDLS, CDR2 YYNGEE. The J segment lost 4 bases and the V segment lost 0 bases, leaving 12 bases of the junction unmatched. The CDR3 coding sequence is TGTGCCAGCAGCGTAGCCGGGAGGGCCTACCAAGAATACAATGAGCAGTTCTTC. Encoded protein: CASSVAGRAYQEYNEQFF.

The V gene is TRBV7-2, the J gene TRBJ2-3; D perhaps matches TRBD1 (5 bases). Germline V gene sequence: CDR1 SGHTA, CDR2 FQGNSA. This CDR3 spans 15 amino acids. Trimming took 1 base from V and 6 from J, leaving 14 bases between them. The CDR3 protein is CASSLGSGQGDTQYF. The DNA for the CDR3 is TGTGCCAGCAGCTTAGGGTCGGGCCAGGGTGATACGCAGTATTTT.

The chain carries TRBV6-5 and TRBJ2-5; D call uncertain. Germline values: CDR1 MNHEY, CDR2 SVGAGI. This CDR3 has 14 residues. Trimming stripped 6 bases from V and 7 bases from J, with 18 bases between. CDR3: CASSPPLPPGTQYF. CDR3 bases: TGTGCCAGCAGCCCCCCCCTTCCGCCCGGGACCCAGTACTTC.

The chain joins TRBV5-6 to TRBJ2-3; no reliable D call. Germline lookup yields CDR1 SGHDT and CDR2 YYEEEE. The CDR3 has 11 amino acids. The germline V and J ends were trimmed by 2 bases and 5 bases, with 3 bases remaining between them. CDR3 sequence reads: CASSFRDTQYF. In nucleotides, the CDR3 is TGTGCCAGCAGCTTCAGAGATACGCAGTATTTT.

This chain links TRBV11-2 with TRBJ2-1, with 14 bases matching TRBD2. Per germline, CDR1 SGHAT and CDR2 FQNNGV. Trimming took 5 bases from V and 4 from J; bases not matched to a gene: 4. This CDR3 comprises 16 residues. The CDR3 nucleotides are TGTGCCAGCAGCACCCGGACTAGCGGGAGGTACAATGAGCAGTTCTTC. Translation gives CASSTRTSGRYNEQFF.

CDR3 loop: CASSRDRVTGNTIYF. The CDR3 region has the DNA TGTGCCAGCTCACGGGACAGGGTAACTGGAAACACCATATATTTT. The chain employs TRBV18 and TRBJ1-3, with 9 positions matching TRBD1. J was trimmed by 2 bases and V by 4 bases; bases with no gene match: 3. Germline lookup yields CDR1 KGHSH and CDR2 LQKENI. The CDR3 sequence is 15 residues long.

The sample holds one count of this clone. J is TRBJ2-5 and V is TRBV5-1; tentatively, D is TRBD1 (6 bases). Per germline, CDR1 SGHRS and CDR2 YFSETQ. The V end lost 0 bases, the J end lost 6 bases, and 12 bases lay between the germline ends. The CDR3 loop spans 14 amino acids. The CDR3 spells CASSLDRARKTQYF. In nucleotides, the CDR3 is TGCGCCAGCAGCTTGGACAGGGCGAGGAAGACCCAGTACTTC.

The count of this clone is one. The rearrangement joins TRBV28 to TRBJ2-3, with a possible D match to TRBD1 (5 bases). Trimming cost V 8 bases and J 1 base, with 19 bases left between them. The CDR3 totals 16 residues. Looked up from germline, CDR1 is MDHEN and CDR2 is SYDVKM. CDR3 sequence (DNA): TGTGCCAGCGTGGGGTTTAGCCAGGGCGGCACAGATACGCAGTATTTT. It yields the protein CASVGFSQGGTDTQYF.

The chain links TRBV19 to TRBJ1-3; the D is unclear. Per germline, CDR1 LNHDA and CDR2 SQIVND (reference sequence). V was clipped by 0 bases and J by 1 base, with 7 bases between them. The CDR3 totals 15 residues. The DNA of the CDR3 is TGTGCCAGTAGTATAGAATCGTCTTCTGGAAACACCATATATTTT. Residues: CASSIESSSGNTIYF.

This clone was picked up one time. J is TRBJ2-2 and V is TRBV19; 7 nucleotides line up with TRBD2. Per germline, CDR1 LNHDA and CDR2 SQIVND (reference sequence). Germline trimming cut 6 bases from V and 7 bases from J; bases unmatched to any gene: 17. There are 17 residues in the CDR3. The CDR3 sequence: CASSPPRGGEASGELFF. CDR3 nucleotides: TGTGCCAGTAGCCCCCCTAGGGGAGGGGAGGCGAGCGGGGAGCTGTTTTTT.

The chain joins TRBV30 to TRBJ1-4; D is possibly TRBD1 (5 bases). V lost 1 base and J 10 bases, leaving 10 bases between the germline ends. CDR1 is GTSNPN and CDR2 is SVGIG in the germline V gene (reference sequence). The CDR3 loop spans 12 amino acids. CDR3 DNA sequence: TGTGCCTGGAGTGACCGCGGGGGAAAACTGTTTTTT. Its translation: CAWSDRGGKLFF.